A single sample gave rise to the 21 T cell receptor beta chains below, sequenced in a study of low-dose radiotherapy and immunotherapy resistance in tumors. Primers targeting TRAV and TRBV primed first-strand cDNA, covering alpha and beta chains. For amplifying TCRs, the PCR ran for approximately 18 cycles with Phusion, which was used together with a constant-region primer and the adapter on the V primers. TCRdb re-analysed the reads in MiXCR, keeping a single row per CDR3 protein. The table shows 13,000 or so distinct CDR3 sequences, with more than 65% occurring only once. The receptors come from a human donor with advanced metastatic prostate, ovarian, gallbladder or colorectal cancer (not recorded which). This table probably holds off-target reads from a library built for another chain.

This chain joins TRBV2 and TRBJ2-5, with TRBD1 as a possible D gene (5 bases). Per the germline V gene, CDR1 is SNHLY and CDR2 is FYNNEI. The ends were cut back, 8 bases at V and 4 bases at J, with 14 bases in the middle. CDR3 size: 13 residues. The CDR3 DNA is TGTGCCAGCTGGGTGGGGCAGGTAGAGACCCAGTACTTC. Its translation: CASWVGQVETQYF.

The rearrangement joins TRBV7-2 to TRBJ2-2, with D possibly matching TRBD2 (6 bases). The CDR3 spans 16 residues. The V gene lost 5 bases and the J gene lost 4 bases, with 17 bases spanning the gap. Germline V gives CDR1 SGHTA, CDR2 FQGNSA. CDR3 sequence reads: CASSLDGAGPTGELFF. The DNA of the CDR3 is TGTGCCAGCAGCCTCGACGGGGCGGGGCCCACCGGGGAGCTGTTTTTT.

A few counts support this clonotype. V gene TRBV6-6 combines with J gene TRBJ2-7; D gene uncertain. With 0 bases removed from V and 5 bases from J, the gap between germline ends came to 14 bases. This CDR3 region has 15 residues. Germline CDR1 is MNHNY and CDR2 is SVGAGI (reference sequence). CDR3 nucleotides: TGTGCCAGCAGTTACTCGACGGCCAGGAAGAACGAGCAGTACTTC. It yields the protein CASSYSTARKNEQYF.

This clonotype came up a few times. CDR3 coding DNA: TGTGCCAGCAGCCTGGAACTAGCAACCGGGGAGCTGTTTTTT. This encodes CASSLELATGELFF. The chain has TRBV5-6 and TRBJ2-2; TRBD2 is a possible D gene (6 bases). Germline V gives CDR1 SGHDT, CDR2 YYEEEE. This CDR3 has 14 residues. Trimming took off 4 bases at V and 5 bases at J, with 12 bases between the two ends.

The chain carries TRBV20-1 and TRBJ1-2, with a weak D call TRBD1 (5 bases). Between the trimmed V and J ends, which lost 4 bases and 8 bases, there was a span of 17 bases. Germline CDR1 is DFQATT and CDR2 is SNEGSKA (reference sequence). The CDR3 is made up of 13 amino acids. The CDR3 DNA follows: TGCAGTGCTAACGTCGCCGGGGCCGCGGGCTACACCTTC. The encoded protein is CSANVAGAAGYTF.

The rearrangement links TRBV12-3 or TRBV12-4 to TRBJ2-3, with 10 nucleotides matching TRBD2. CDR3 length equals 17 residues. V shed 4 bases, J shed 5 bases, and the junction held 12 bases outside the gene matches. Here the CDR3 DNA reads TGTGCCAGCAGTTCCAGAAGCGGGGGGGCGAAGCTAGATACGCAGTATTTT. Its protein product is CASSSRSGGAKLDTQYF.

V usage is TRBV11-2 and J usage is TRBJ1-2; D unresolved. This CDR3 region has 10 residues. Deletions cut 8 bases from V and 9 bases from J, with 10 bases between. Germline V gene sequence: CDR1 SGHAT, CDR2 FQNNGV. The CDR3 here is CASGPPSYTF. The CDR3 DNA follows: TGTGCCAGCGGCCCGCCGAGCTACACCTTC. Drawing the rest from reference TRBV11-2 and TRBJ1-2, the complete variable domain is EAGVAQSPRYKIIEKRQSVAFWCNPISGHATLYWYQQILGQGPKLLIQFQNNGVVDDSQLPKDRFSAERLKGVDSTLKIQPAKLEDSAVYLCASGPPSYTFGSGTRLTVV.

The chain links TRBV7-2 to TRBJ2-7, with 9 bases aligning to TRBD1. Trimming at V came to 1 base and at J to 0 bases, leaving 7 bases not matched to a gene. CDR1 is SGHTA and CDR2 is FQGNSA in the germline V gene. The CDR3 totals 17 residues. The CDR3 DNA follows: TGTGCCAGCAGCTTAGGATTGGGGACAGGGAGCTCCTACGAGCAGTACTTC. Protein product: CASSLGLGTGSSYEQYF.

This chain connects TRBV20-1 to TRBJ2-5, with 7 positions matching TRBD1. Germline CDR1 is DFQATT and CDR2 is SNEGSKA (reference sequence). CDR3 length: 16 residues. Trimming took 0 bases from V and 3 from J; bases not matched to a gene: 10. CDR3 DNA: TGCAGTGCTAGAGATTGGGACAGAGATCTCAAAGAGACCCAGTACTTC. This encodes CSARDWDRDLKETQYF.

The chain is built from TRBV6-2 or TRBV6-3 and TRBJ2-5, with D perhaps being TRBD1 or TRBD2 (5 bases each). From germline, CDR1 is MNHEY and CDR2 SVGEGT. CDR3 length: 16 residues. Trimming shortened V by 0 bases and J by 4 bases, and 15 bases separated the two germline ends. For the CDR3, the DNA is TGTGCCAGCAGTTACTCGTGGGACGAGGTCACAGAGACCCAGTACTTC. Translating gives CASSYSWDEVTETQYF.

V is TRBV4-1 and J is TRBJ2-1; 7 bases map to TRBD2. The CDR3 extends over 15 amino acids. Germline V CDR1 and CDR2: MGHRA, YSYEKL. With 0 bases clipped from V and 9 bases from J, the junction kept 8 bases outside the gene matches. The CDR3: CASSQDGGSGTEQFF. The CDR3 bases are TGCGCCAGCAGCCAAGATGGAGGGAGCGGGACTGAGCAGTTCTTC.

V and J are TRBV6-6 and TRBJ1-5, with D tentatively TRBD1 (6 bases). This CDR3 region has 16 residues. Germline V gives CDR1 MNHNY, CDR2 SVGAGI (reference sequence). V was shortened by 5 bases and J by 2 bases, with 16 bases between the two germline ends. In DNA, the CDR3 is TGTGCCAGCAGTCCACGAGGGGGAGGTGGCAATCAGCCCCAGCATTTT. Translated: CASSPRGGGGNQPQHF.

This chain links TRBV5-6 with TRBJ2-2; D is unresolved. The CDR3 extends over 15 amino acids. CDR1 and CDR2 (germline): SGHDT, YYEEEE. Trimming cost V 2 bases and J 0 bases, with 8 bases left between them. The CDR3 DNA sequence: TGTGCCAGCAGCTTCCGCCGTCCGAACACCGGGGAGCTGTTTTTT. Its translation: CASSFRRPNTGELFF.

This rearrangement joins TRBV6-2 or TRBV6-3 to TRBJ2-7, with 7 bases lining up with TRBD2. CDR3 length equals 15 residues. The ends lost 6 bases at V and 5 bases at J; junction bases unmatched: 13. Germline V lookup: CDR1 MNHEY, CDR2 SVGEGT. CDR3 nucleotide sequence: TGTGCCAGCAGGCATGGGGGAGGGGATGCGAACGAGCAGTACTTC. This gives the protein CASRHGGGDANEQYF.

This clonotype ranks as medium-sized. The V call is TRBV20-1, the J call TRBJ2-5; TRBD2 aligns across 7 bases. Germline V gene data show CDR1 as DFQATT and CDR2 as SNEGSKA (reference sequence). The CDR3 is 16 amino acids. V dropped 3 bases and J dropped 0; count of bases not matched to a gene: 10. CDR3 in amino acids: CSARRLGAGDQETQYF. The DNA for the CDR3 is TGCAGTGCTAGGCGGTTAGGCGCGGGGGACCAAGAGACCCAGTACTTC.

The genes are TRBV12-3 or TRBV12-4 and TRBJ2-5, with a possible D match to TRBD2 (6 bases). This CDR3 has 14 amino acids. V gave up 5 bases and J gave up 0 bases, with 10 bases separating them. For the CDR3, the DNA is TGTGCCAGCAGTCAAACTAGCTACCAAGAGACCCAGTACTTC. It yields the protein CASSQTSYQETQYF.

This chain links TRBV19 with TRBJ2-3; perhaps TRBD2 as D (6 bases). CDR1 is LNHDA, CDR2 SQIVND, per germline (reference sequence). Trimming left V 6 bases short and J 1 base short, with 14 bases between. The length of the CDR3 is 15 residues. As DNA, the CDR3 is TGTGCCAGTAGCACCGGCGGGGCAGGCACAGATACGCAGTATTTT. Translated, it gives CASSTGGAGTDTQYF.

The J gene is TRBJ1-5, the V gene TRBV12-3 or TRBV12-4; unclear D gene. Trimming pared 4 bases from V and 0 bases from J, leaving 4 bases between. CDR3 size: 13 residues. CDR3 loop: CASSYYSNQPQHF. In DNA, the CDR3 is TGTGCCAGCAGTTATTATAGCAATCAGCCCCAGCATTTT.

The V call is TRBV6-6, the J call TRBJ2-7; D uncertain. This CDR3 is 13 amino acids long. V was pared by 5 bases and J by 0 bases, with 8 bases between. Germline V lookup: CDR1 MNHNY, CDR2 SVGAGI (reference sequence). CDR3 coding DNA: TGTGCCAGCAGTGAACTGAGCTCCTACGAGCAGTACTTC. Translating gives CASSELSSYEQYF.

The gene calls are TRBV2 and TRBJ1-4; possibly TRBD1 for D (6 bases). Germline assignment: CDR1 SNHLY and CDR2 FYNNEI. The CDR3 loop spans 13 amino acids. Trimming took 4 bases from V and 7 from J, leaving 10 bases between them. The CDR3 DNA is TGTGCCAGCAGTGTGACAGGTGGTGAAAAACTGTTTTTT. Encoded protein: CASSVTGGEKLFF.

This clonotype has just one count. The V gene is TRBV5-5, the J gene TRBJ2-7, with D unclear. The CDR3 spans 13 residues. Trimming left V 1 base short and J 2 bases short, with 7 bases between. The germline gives CDR1 SGHKS, CDR2 YYEKEE (reference sequence). The CDR3 here is CASSLTVTYEQYF. DNA for the CDR3: TGTGCCAGCAGCTTGACAGTGACCTACGAGCAGTACTTC.